The 17 T cell receptor beta chains below were found in one sample sequenced in a study of T cells in Graves' hyperthyroidism and ophthalmopathy (dated by TCRdb to between 2018 and 2021). Libraries were made using multiplex PCR. Sequenced using an Illumina HiSeq 2000. The TCR beta CDR3 regions were amplified from RNA transcripts. The first round of RT-PCR for the TCR CDR3 was performed with the HTBI primer set and the Qiagen OneStep RT-PCR kit. TCRdb itself trimmed the public reads at Q25 with fastp, ran MiXCR and retained productive beta chains. For every CDR3 protein sequence, its rows merge into one entry that carries the most common genes and DNA. The sample table shows about 550,000 distinct CDR3 sequences, and around 21% are seen once. Around 27% of the sample belongs to the ten largest clones. The sequenced sample consisted of blood. All receptors come from a man between 18 and 35 years old with Graves' hyperthyroidism.

The rearrangement links TRBV6-4 to TRBJ2-2; unclear D gene. V shed 0 bases and J shed 3 bases, with 11 bases lying between them. The CDR3 totals 16 residues. Germline CDR1 reads MRHNA; CDR2 reads SNTAGT. The CDR3 DNA is TGTGCCAGCAGTGACTCGATGGGTCGGGACACCGGGGAGCTGTTTTTT. It translates to CASSDSMGRDTGELFF.

With regard to this clonotype: A much larger clone differs from this one at a single base, so this may be a read error. This chain uses TRBV5-1 with TRBJ2-2, with 7 bases aligning to TRBD1. The CDR3 runs 16 residues. In germline, CDR1 is SGHRS, CDR2 YFSETQ. The CDR3 loop is CDSSSSGTEITGELFF. CDR3 bases: TGCGACAGCAGCTCGTCCGGGACAGAGATCACCGGGGAGCTGTTTTTT.

The gene calls are TRBV6-2 or TRBV6-3 and TRBJ1-5; no definite D call. Between the trimmed V and J ends, which lost 0 bases and 7 bases, there was a span of 13 bases. The CDR3 consists of 15 residues. The V gene's germline CDR1 is MNHEY and CDR2 SVGEGT. For the CDR3, the DNA is TGTGCCAGCAGTTACTCTCAACGGGTAAGCCAGCCCCAGCATTTT. It codes for CASSYSQRVSQPQHF.

The chain combines TRBV11-1 with TRBJ2-7; the D gene could be TRBD1 or TRBD2 (5 bases each). The germline gives CDR1 SGHAT, CDR2 FQDESV (reference sequence). This CDR3 is 16 amino acids long. V dropped 6 bases and J dropped 3 bases, with 21 bases sitting between them. The CDR3 region is CASSLHRDGTLYEQYF. DNA for the CDR3: TGTGCCAGCAGTCTACACCGGGACGGAACGCTCTACGAGCAGTACTTC.

The table lists this clonotype with many counts. The chain links TRBV30 to TRBJ2-5; 8 nucleotides match TRBD2. CDR1 is GTSNPN and CDR2 is SVGIG in the germline V gene (reference sequence). The V segment lost 5 bases and the J segment 2 bases; nucleotides outside the gene matches: 10. This CDR3 spans 15 amino acids. CDR3 sequence: CAWGRSGGPQETQYF. In DNA, the CDR3 is TGTGCCTGGGGGAGAAGCGGGGGCCCGCAAGAGACCCAGTACTTC.

This clonotype was picked up many times. The chain is built from TRBV12-3 or TRBV12-4 and TRBJ2-7, with 8 bases lining up with TRBD1. This CDR3 spans 15 amino acids. V gave up 6 bases and J gave up 5 bases; unmatched junction bases: 12. The CDR3 loop reads CASSRMTGVSDEQYF. The DNA of the CDR3 is TGTGCCAGCAGCCGGATGACAGGGGTTTCTGACGAGCAGTACTTC.

The sample holds many counts of this clonotype. The rearrangement joins TRBV30 to TRBJ1-1; tentatively, D is TRBD1 (5 bases). Trimming stripped 6 bases from V and 5 bases from J, with 13 bases between. Per the germline V gene, CDR1 is GTSNPN and CDR2 is SVGIG (reference sequence). The CDR3 runs 12 residues. DNA for the CDR3: TGTGCCTGCACAGGTGGGAAGACTGAAGCTTTCTTT. Translated, it gives CACTGGKTEAFF. The whole variable domain, remainder taken from reference TRBV30 and TRBJ1-1, is SQTIHQWPATLVQPVGSPLSLECTVEGTSNPNLYWYRQAAGRGLQLLFYSVGIGQISSEVPQNLSASRPQDRQFILSSKKLLLSDSGFYLCACTGGKTEAFFGQGTRLTVV.

At least ten counts were recorded for this clonotype. The chain carries TRBV30 and TRBJ2-7, with 7 bases lining up with TRBD1. Germline CDR1 reads GTSNPN; CDR2 reads SVGIG (reference sequence). CDR3 size: 13 residues. V gave up 0 bases and J gave up 5 bases; unmatched junction bases: 4. The CDR3 protein is CAWSVKGADEQYF. The CDR3, as DNA: TGTGCCTGGAGTGTTAAGGGGGCGGACGAGCAGTACTTC.

The table lists this clonotype with a count of one. The CDR3 DNA follows: TGTGCCAGCCGGAGTGGGACAGGGGGCAGCACCATATATTTT. It yields the protein CASRSGTGGSTIYF. The rearrangement uses TRBV12-3 or TRBV12-4 and TRBJ1-3; 12 bases agree with TRBD1. V shed 8 bases, J shed 9 bases, and the junction held 8 bases outside the gene matches. This CDR3 contains 14 residues.

Turning to this clonotype: One end of the junction is discordant with germline, which a read error may explain. This chain connects TRBV11-2 to TRBJ1-1, with D possibly matching TRBD1 (5 bases). Germline V gene lookup returns CDR1 SGHAT and CDR2 FQNNGV. The CDR3 extends over 14 amino acids. The chain's CDR3 is CASSPRRGNTEACF. The CDR3, as DNA: TGTGCCAGCAGCCCCCGACGGGGGAACACTGAAGCTTGCTTT.

This clonotype has at least ten counts. This chain uses TRBV2 with TRBJ1-5; D perhaps matches TRBD1 (5 bases). The germline V and J ends were trimmed by 7 bases and 0 bases, with 10 bases remaining between them. The CDR3 runs to 14 residues. From germline, CDR1 is SNHLY and CDR2 FYNNEI. CDR3 residues: CASTGDLSNQPQHF. In DNA form, the CDR3 reads TGTGCCAGCACTGGGGACCTTAGCAATCAGCCCCAGCATTTT.

The V and J genes are TRBV11-2 and TRBJ2-7; no reliable D call. V lost 3 bases, J lost 9 bases, and 12 bases lay in between. The germline CDR1 and CDR2 sequences are SGHAT and FQNNGV. The CDR3 length is 12 residues. CDR3 loop: CASSFNGHGQYF. The CDR3, as DNA: TGTGCCAGCAGCTTCAATGGCCACGGGCAGTACTTC. Variable domain in full (rest from reference TRBV11-2 and TRBJ2-7): EAGVAQSPRYKIIEKRQSVAFWCNPISGHATLYWYQQILGQGPKLLIQFQNNGVVDDSQLPKDRFSAERLKGVDSTLKIQPAKLEDSAVYLCASSFNGHGQYFGPGTRLTVT.

This clonotype was seen repeatedly, ten times or more. This chain joins TRBV20-1 and TRBJ2-5; D unclear. This CDR3 spans 13 amino acids. V gave up 0 bases and J gave up 4 bases, with 9 bases separating them. Germline V CDR1 and CDR2: DFQATT, SNEGSKA (reference sequence). CDR3 protein: CSARDPGLETQYF. The CDR3 DNA reads TGCAGTGCTAGAGATCCGGGTTTAGAGACCCAGTACTTC.

The rearrangement joins TRBV20-1 to TRBJ2-7; D is unclear. The V gene's germline CDR1 is DFQATT and CDR2 SNEGSKA (reference sequence). With 4 bases removed from V and 3 bases from J, the gap between germline ends came to 4 bases. The CDR3 covers 10 residues. The CDR3 reads CSAKDYEQYF. CDR3 DNA: TGCAGTGCTAAAGACTACGAGCAGTACTTC.

The chain couples TRBV25-1 to TRBJ2-7; unclear D gene. This CDR3 comprises 15 residues. V was cut by 5 bases and J by 0 bases, with 14 bases left in between. CDR1 and CDR2 from the germline V gene are MGHDK and SYGVNS. The CDR3 region has the DNA TGTGCCAGCAGTTTACGTGCGCAACCCTCCTACGAGCAGTACTTC. Translation: CASSLRAQPSYEQYF.

The sample holds many counts of this clonotype. Just one base apart from a much larger clone, this may be a read error. The rearrangement uses TRBV6-1 and TRBJ1-2; possible D gene TRBD1, 5 bases. The germline CDR1 and CDR2 sequences are MNHNS and SASEGT. The CDR3 is 15 amino acids. DNA of the CDR3: TGTGCCGGCAGGGAGGGGACCTCAGAGTCCTATGGCTACACCTTC. Its protein is CAGREGTSESYGYTF.

Many counts were recorded for this clonotype. The chain carries TRBV11-1 and TRBJ1-2; D is unresolved. Trimming cost V 2 bases and J 4 bases, with 17 bases left between them. This CDR3 is 16 amino acids long. Germline V gives CDR1 SGHAT, CDR2 FQDESV (reference sequence). DNA for the CDR3: TGTGCCAGCAGCTTAATTGGGCAGTCCAACATCTATGGCTACACCTTC. Translated: CASSLIGQSNIYGYTF.